Following are 25 T cell receptor beta chains from one sample sequenced in a study of shared clonotypes between healthy human individuals. TCRdb's copy holds only in-frame clones and misses some; the assay was immunoSEQ multiplex PCR. The sample consists of about 1.1 million clones, approximately 80% of them appearing once. The sequenced material came from memory CD4+ T cells from PBMCs. Documented subset: CD45RA-negative fraction. These receptors came from a young man in good health. Some clones in this sample may be carry-over from other donors' samples.

This clone was detected only a few times. The chain links TRBV5-1 to TRBJ1-1; no clear D. V was cut by 4 bases and J by 2 bases, with 12 bases left in between. From germline, CDR1 is SGHRS and CDR2 YFSETQ. The CDR3 extends over 14 amino acids. CDR3 protein: CASSRLSGNTEAFF. Here the CDR3 DNA reads TGCGCCAGCAGCCGTCTATCAGGTAACACTGAAGCTTTCTTT.

On this clone: A single base separates this from a much larger clone, so it may be a read error. This chain connects TRBV6-6 to TRBJ2-7, with 7 bases matching TRBD1. The CDR3 has 14 amino acids. V lost 6 bases to trimming and J lost 0 bases; unmatched junction nucleotides: 5. Germline loops: CDR1 MNHNY, CDR2 SVGAGI (reference sequence). The CDR3 loop is CASSQGQSSYEQYF. DNA of the CDR3: TGTGCCAGCAGCCAGGGACAGAGCTCCTACGAGCAGTACTTC.

Concerning this clone itself: Its ends do not fully match the called genes, so a read error is possible. The rearrangement links TRBV7-9 to TRBJ2-5, with a weak D call TRBD2 (5 bases). The CDR3 sequence is 14 residues long. The germline V gene has CDR1 SEHNR and CDR2 FQNEAQ (reference sequence). The DNA for the CDR3 is TGTGCCAGCAGCTTTTTTAGCGATCAAGAGACCCAGCACTTC. Its protein product is CASSFFSDQETQHF.

This chain links TRBV7-3 with TRBJ2-5; D ambiguous. Trimming stripped 3 bases from V and 3 bases from J, with 8 bases between. CDR1 and CDR2 from the germline V gene are SGHTA and FQGTGA. The CDR3 totals 13 residues. CDR3 protein: CASSFVLEETQYF. In nucleotides, the CDR3 is TGTGCCAGCAGCTTCGTACTTGAAGAGACCCAGTACTTC. Full variable domain (remainder filled in from reference TRBV7-3 and TRBJ2-5): GAGVSQTPSNKVTEKGKYVELRCDPISGHTALYWYRQSLGQGPEFLIYFQGTGAADDSGLPNDRFFAVRPEGSVSTLKIQRTERGDSAVYLCASSFVLEETQYFGPGTRLLVL.

This chain connects TRBV18 to TRBJ1-5; D is uncertain. This CDR3 has 17 amino acids. V dropped 1 base and J dropped 1 base, with 14 bases sitting between them. Germline V CDR1 and CDR2: KGHSH, LQKENI. CDR3 in DNA: TGTGCCAGCTCACCACGAGGGCAGATTGGAAGCAATCAGCCCCAGCATTTT. Translating gives CASSPRGQIGSNQPQHF.

The sample holds many counts of this clone. V is TRBV4-3 and J is TRBJ2-3; 7 bases match TRBD1. V dropped 10 bases and J dropped 4; count of bases not matched to a gene: 11. Germline CDR1 reads LGHNA; CDR2 reads YSLEER. The CDR3 length is 14 residues. The CDR3 reads CATSPGGRPDTQYF. The DNA of the CDR3 is TGCGCCACTAGCCCAGGGGGAAGGCCAGATACGCAGTATTTT.

The chain combines TRBV7-8 with TRBJ2-5; 9 bases fit TRBD1. V shed 5 bases, J shed 3 bases, and the junction held 4 bases outside the gene matches. The CDR3 runs 14 residues. From germline, CDR1 is SGHVS and CDR2 FQNEAQ. CDR3 sequence: CASSLRQGEETQYF. CDR3 in DNA: TGTGCCAGCAGCCTGAGACAGGGGGAAGAGACCCAGTACTTC.

About this clone itself: A far larger clone is off by one base, so a read error is likely. The V gene is TRBV4-1, the J gene TRBJ2-3, with 9 nucleotides matching TRBD2. Trimming removed 1 base from V and 5 bases from J; junction bases left unmatched: 4. The CDR3 length is 15 residues. Germline CDR1 is MGHRA and CDR2 is YSYEKL. This chain's CDR3 is CASSQAGLAIDTQYF. CDR3 DNA: TGCGCCAGCAGCCAAGCGGGACTAGCCATAGATACGCAGTATTTT.

The chain is built from TRBV9 and TRBJ2-2; 8 nucleotides line up with TRBD2. CDR1 is SGDLS and CDR2 is YYNGEE in the germline V gene. This CDR3 contains 18 residues. J lost 5 bases, V lost 4 bases, and 16 bases had no gene match. Here the CDR3 reads CASSPSGGRAGWTGELFF. The CDR3 DNA is TGTGCCAGCAGCCCCAGCGGGGGACGTGCTGGATGGACCGGGGAGCTGTTTTTT.

Concerning this clone: Because the CDR3's place on the DNA is in doubt, the DNA is left out and the CDR3 is given as listed by TCRdb. This chain uses TRBV28 with TRBJ2-1; the DNA was not used to check the table's D call, TRBD2. Germline-derived CDR1 and CDR2 are MDHEN and SYDVKM. The CDR3 extends over 20 residues, inclusive of both ends. The CDR3 spells CASSSSGLAGGEGSYNEQFF.

This clone was seen more than once but under ten times. This chain connects TRBV19 to TRBJ1-5, with 7 bases lining up with TRBD1. The CDR3 runs 17 residues. Unmatched junction bases numbered 10, after V lost 4 bases and J lost 1 base. Germline CDR1 reads LNHDA; CDR2 reads SQIVND (reference sequence). The CDR3 DNA is TGTGCCAGTAGTAGTGACAGGGAGAGCGTCAGCAATCAGCCCCAGCATTTT. Protein product: CASSSDRESVSNQPQHF.

The V and J genes are TRBV5-4 and TRBJ1-2, with unresolved D. CDR1 SGHNT and CDR2 YYREEE come from the germline V gene (reference sequence). Trimming removed 5 bases from V and 3 bases from J, with 17 bases in between. CDR3 length: 15 amino acids. The CDR3 region has the DNA TGTGCCAGCAGTCCCCGTTATCAGGTGGACTATGGCTACACCTTC. It translates to CASSPRYQVDYGYTF. Using reference TRBV5-4 and TRBJ1-2 for the parts outside the CDR3, the full variable domain is ETGVTQSPTHLIKTRGQQVTLRCSSQSGHNTVSWYQQALGQGPQFIFQYYREEENGRGNFPPRFSGLQFPNYSSELNVNALELDDSALYLCASSPRYQVDYGYTFGSGTRLTVV.

The genes are TRBV9 and TRBJ1-2; D not certain. The CDR3 runs to 14 residues. Trimming cost V 0 bases and J 4 bases, with 10 bases left between them. Germline V CDR1 and CDR2: SGDLS, YYNGEE. The chain's CDR3 is CASSVGSAGYGYTF. The CDR3 nucleotides are TGTGCCAGCAGCGTAGGCTCAGCTGGCTATGGCTACACCTTC.

Only a few counts were recorded for this clone. The chain recombines TRBV28 with TRBJ2-7, with 9 bases fitting TRBD1. Per germline, CDR1 MDHEN and CDR2 SYDVKM. V shed 5 bases and J 1 base; nucleotides not matched to a gene: 6. The CDR3 is 15 residues long. As DNA, the CDR3 is TGTGCCAGCAGTGCGCCGGGACAGGGTTCCTACGAGCAGTACTTC. It codes for CASSAPGQGSYEQYF.

The rearrangement links TRBV29-1 to TRBJ1-6; a possible D gene is TRBD1 (6 bases). Per germline, CDR1 SQVTM and CDR2 ANQGSEA. V lost 6 bases and J 7 bases, leaving 16 bases between the germline ends. CDR3 length equals 14 residues. CDR3 bases: TGCAGCGTCCGACAACAGGGTCGGAATTCACCCCTCCACTTT. This translates into CSVRQQGRNSPLHF.

V gene TRBV28 combines with J gene TRBJ2-5; unclear D gene. CDR3 length: 15 amino acids. Trimming left V 6 bases short and J 0 bases short, with 14 bases between. Germline V CDR1 and CDR2: MDHEN, SYDVKM. CDR3: CASRASDGDQETQYF. In DNA, the CDR3 is TGTGCCAGCAGAGCCTCCGACGGAGACCAAGAGACCCAGTACTTC.

V usage is TRBV18 and J usage is TRBJ1-5; tentative D call: TRBD1 (6 bases). Germline V gene sequence: CDR1 KGHSH, CDR2 LQKENI. V was pared by 5 bases and J by 6 bases, with 14 bases between. The length of the CDR3 is 14 residues. Here the CDR3 reads CASSSGVRGQPQHF. The DNA of the CDR3 is TGTGCCAGCTCATCAGGGGTGAGGGGTCAGCCCCAGCATTTT.

The chain joins TRBV27 to TRBJ2-1; 12 positions match TRBD2. This CDR3 is 14 amino acids long. CDR1 and CDR2 from the germline V gene are MNHEY and SMNVEV (reference sequence). Trimming took 9 bases from V and 7 from J; bases not matched to a gene: 7. In nucleotides, the CDR3 is TGTGCCAGTCAACTAGCGGGAGGTTTAAATGAGCAGTTCTTC. Encoded protein: CASQLAGGLNEQFF.

This rearrangement joins TRBV5-1 to TRBJ2-1; 9 bases are shared with TRBD2. V gave up 4 bases and J gave up 10 bases; unmatched junction bases: 12. This CDR3 contains 15 residues. Germline-derived CDR1 and CDR2 are SGHRS and YFSETQ. CDR3 amino acids: CASSPQGREGREQFF. Written as DNA, the CDR3 is TGCGCCAGCAGCCCTCAAGGGCGGGAGGGCCGAGAGCAGTTCTTC.

Turning to this clone: This sequence may be a read error, since a much larger clone differs from it by one base. The V gene is TRBV10-3, the J gene TRBJ1-5, with D possibly matching TRBD1 (5 bases). CDR1 is ENHRY, CDR2 SYGVKD, per germline. This CDR3 is 16 amino acids long. CDR3 protein: CAVSESGHQGDGPQHF. The DNA of the CDR3 is TGTGCCGTCAGTGAGTCAGGGCACCAGGGTGACGGTCCCCAGCATTTT.

This clone was picked up a small number of times. The genes are TRBV28 and TRBJ2-7; D not certain. The CDR3 extends over 11 amino acids. Germline V gives CDR1 MDHEN, CDR2 SYDVKM. V was trimmed by 4 bases and J by 10 bases, leaving 11 bases between them. In DNA form, the CDR3 reads TGTGCCAGCAGTTCGACCCGGCAACAGTACTTC. This translates into CASSSTRQQYF.

Details on this clone: One junction end does not reproduce the germline sequence, and a read error may be involved. This sequence joins TRBV2 and TRBJ1-3; D is undetermined. The V gene's germline CDR1 is SNHLY and CDR2 FYNNEI. CDR3 size: 15 residues. CDR3 sequence: CASKQSRSSENTIYF. CDR3 nucleotides: TGTGCCAGCAAACAGTCTCGGAGCTCTGAAAACACCATATATTTT.

Comment on this clone: One end of the junction varies from germline; a read error may be responsible. The chain carries TRBV30 and TRBJ2-1; a possible D gene is TRBD2 (5 bases). Germline-derived CDR1 and CDR2 are GTSNPN and SVGIG (reference sequence). This CDR3 has 15 residues. CDR3 sequence: CAWSVGLAPYHEQFF. The CDR3 DNA follows: TGTGCCTGGAGTGTAGGGCTAGCCCCCTACCATGAGCAGTTCTTC.

This chain connects TRBV2 to TRBJ2-6; D is perhaps TRBD2 (5 bases). Germline V lookup: CDR1 SNHLY, CDR2 FYNNEI. The V gene lost 7 bases and the J gene lost 1 base, with 20 bases spanning the gap. The CDR3 totals 18 residues. CDR3 DNA: TGTGCCAGCACGGGATCTGGCGGCCTGATGTCTGGGGCCAACGTCCTGACTTTC. Protein sequence: CASTGSGGLMSGANVLTF. Looking up the rest from reference TRBV2 and TRBJ2-6 gives the full variable domain: EPEVTQTPSHQVTQMGQEVILRCVPISNHLYFYWYRQILGQKVEFLVSFYNNEISEKSEIFDDQFSVERPDGSNFTLKIRSTKLEDSAMYFCASTGSGGLMSGANVLTFGAGSRLTVL.

The rearrangement links TRBV5-1 to TRBJ1-5; a possible D gene is TRBD1 (6 bases). CDR1 and CDR2 (germline): SGHRS, YFSETQ. This CDR3 comprises 15 residues. Trimming stripped 4 bases from V and 8 bases from J, with 19 bases between. CDR3: CASSPATGGGKPQHF. The CDR3 nucleotides read TGCGCCAGCAGCCCGGCGACCGGGGGCGGGAAGCCCCAGCATTTT.